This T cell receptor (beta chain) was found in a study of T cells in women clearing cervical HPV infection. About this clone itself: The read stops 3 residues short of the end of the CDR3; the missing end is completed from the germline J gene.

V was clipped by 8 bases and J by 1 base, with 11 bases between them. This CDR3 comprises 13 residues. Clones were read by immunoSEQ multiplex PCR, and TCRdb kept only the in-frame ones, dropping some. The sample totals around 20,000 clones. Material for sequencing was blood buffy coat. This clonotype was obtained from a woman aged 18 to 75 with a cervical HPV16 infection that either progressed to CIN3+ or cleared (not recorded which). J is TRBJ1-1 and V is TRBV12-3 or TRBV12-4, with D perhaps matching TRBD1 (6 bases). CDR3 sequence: CASSVRGNTEAFF. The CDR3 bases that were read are TGTGCCAGCTCGGTCAGGGGGAACACTGAA.